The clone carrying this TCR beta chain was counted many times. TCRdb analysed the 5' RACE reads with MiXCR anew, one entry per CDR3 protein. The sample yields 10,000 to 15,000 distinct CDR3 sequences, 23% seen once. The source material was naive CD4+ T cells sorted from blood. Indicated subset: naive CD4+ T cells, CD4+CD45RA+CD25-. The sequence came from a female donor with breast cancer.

The chain's CDR3 is CASSGGQVPIQYF. In DNA form, the CDR3 reads TGTGCCAGCAGTGGGGGACAGGTTCCCATTCAGTACTTC. This chain joins TRBV6-5 and TRBJ2-4; TRBD1 aligns across 8 bases. Germline lookup yields CDR1 MNHEY and CDR2 SVGAGI. This CDR3 comprises 13 residues. V lost 5 bases to trimming and J lost 9 bases; unmatched junction nucleotides: 6.